The 30 T cell receptor beta chains below all came from one sample that was sequenced in a study of PD-1 blockade in classical Hodgkin lymphoma. Time point specified: cycle 4 day 1 (C4D1), after about 6 weeks of nivolumab. All patients experienced relapse after autologous stem cell transplantation, and brentuximab vedotin exposure was variable. Thawed PBMCs yielded CD4+ T cells through magnetic negative selection. Assay used: immunoSEQ multiplex PCR; TCRdb lists only in-frame clones, some missing. The sample lists under 30,000 clones; 86% were seen once. The material sequenced was CD4+ T cells from blood, taken before the fourth cycle of nivolumab. The receptors derive from a human donor with classical Hodgkin lymphoma.

This sequence joins TRBV20-1 and TRBJ2-3; D unclear. V lost 4 bases, J lost 6 bases, and 5 bases lay in between. The CDR3 runs to 10 residues. Germline CDR1 DFQATT, CDR2 SNEGSKA (reference sequence). CDR3: CSAKADTQYF. The CDR3 DNA reads TGCAGTGCTAAGGCCGATACGCAGTATTTT.

The chain joins TRBV29-1 to TRBJ2-2; tentatively, D is TRBD2 (5 bases). Trimming left V 7 bases short and J 4 bases short, with 10 bases between. CDR3 length equals 12 residues. From germline, CDR1 is SQVTM and CDR2 ANQGSEA. The CDR3 here is CSGLAGTGELFF. The CDR3 DNA sequence: TGCAGCGGCCTCGCGGGCACCGGGGAGCTGTTTTTT.

Worth noting for this clone: At one boundary the junction diverges from the germline segment, which might be a read error. This chain connects TRBV10-3 to TRBJ2-1; D remains ambiguous. Germline CDR1 is ENHRY and CDR2 is SYGVKD. This CDR3 has 14 amino acids. CDR3 DNA sequence: TGTGCCATCAGGGACCCTGGGGAATACAATGAGCGGTTCTTC. Its translation is CAIRDPGEYNERFF.

The chain links TRBV4-1 to TRBJ2-4; 7 bases are shared with TRBD2. Trimming took 0 bases from V and 0 from J; bases not matched to a gene: 14. CDR3 length: 20 residues. Germline CDR1 and CDR2: MGHRA and YSYEKL. CDR3 nucleotide sequence: TGCGCCAGCAGCCAAGAAAGCGTGGGACTAACCCAACGAGCCAAAAACATTCAGTACTTC. Amino acids: CASSQESVGLTQRAKNIQYF.

The chain carries TRBV6-1 and TRBJ2-1; 10 bases agree with TRBD1. Per the germline V gene, CDR1 is MNHNS and CDR2 is SASEGT. V lost 3 bases to trimming and J lost 9 bases; unmatched junction nucleotides: 8. The CDR3 is made up of 15 amino acids. CDR3 in DNA: TGTGCCAGCAGTGATCGGGACAGGGGCTTGGGTGAGCAGTTCTTC. It codes for CASSDRDRGLGEQFF.

This CDR3 reads CASSFQGNLGNTIYF. DNA of the CDR3: TGTGCCAGCAGCTTTCAGGGGAACCTTGGAAACACCATATATTTT. This chain uses TRBV11-2 with TRBJ1-3, with D perhaps TRBD1 (6 bases). Trimming removed 3 bases at V and 3 bases at J, with 12 bases between. Germline loops: CDR1 SGHAT, CDR2 FQNNGV. The CDR3 spans 15 residues. The full variable domain, rest sourced from reference TRBV11-2 and TRBJ1-3, is EAGVAQSPRYKIIEKRQSVAFWCNPISGHATLYWYQQILGQGPKLLIQFQNNGVVDDSQLPKDRFSAERLKGVDSTLKIQPAKLEDSAVYLCASSFQGNLGNTIYFGEGSWLTVV.

The rearrangement links TRBV6-1 to TRBJ2-4, with no clear D. V lost 2 bases, J lost 9 bases, and 23 bases lay in between. Germline values: CDR1 MNHNS, CDR2 SASEGT. The CDR3 has 17 amino acids. CDR3 in amino acids: CASSENAKFPRRRIQYF. The CDR3 region has the DNA TGTGCCAGCAGTGAAAATGCAAAGTTTCCGCGCCGCCGCATTCAGTACTTC.

This chain connects TRBV6-5 to TRBJ2-7; perhaps TRBD1 as D (6 bases). The CDR3 contains 14 residues. Germline V lookup: CDR1 MNHEY, CDR2 SVGAGI. V was cut by 0 bases and J by 3 bases, with 9 bases left in between. For the CDR3, the DNA is TGTGCCAGCAGTTACTCAACAGGGCTCTACGAGCAGTACTTC. This sequence encodes CASSYSTGLYEQYF.

V is TRBV10-2 and J is TRBJ2-1, with D tentatively TRBD2 (7 bases). CDR3 length equals 14 residues. Germline V gives CDR1 WSHSY, CDR2 SAAADI. Trimming stripped 0 bases from V and 8 bases from J, with 11 bases between. Written as DNA, the CDR3 is TGCGCCAGCAGTGAGTCGGGGGGGCTGGATGAGCAGTTCTTC. It yields the protein CASSESGGLDEQFF.

The chain couples TRBV30 to TRBJ1-6, with D unclear. Germline CDR1 and CDR2: GTSNPN and SVGIG (reference sequence). With 3 bases removed from V and 10 bases from J, the gap between germline ends came to 10 bases. CDR3 length: 12 amino acids. CDR3 sequence reads: CAWSVLRSPLHF. The CDR3 DNA sequence: TGTGCCTGGAGCGTTCTTAGGTCACCCCTCCACTTT.

The chain carries TRBV19 and TRBJ2-1; 7 bases line up with TRBD2. V lost 3 bases and J lost 7; bases outside the gene matches: 9. Germline V lookup: CDR1 LNHDA, CDR2 SQIVND (reference sequence). CDR3 length: 15 amino acids. CDR3 sequence: CASSIVGGKVNEQFF. CDR3 nucleotide sequence: TGTGCCAGTAGTATTGTCGGGGGGAAGGTAAATGAGCAGTTCTTC.

This sequence joins TRBV18 and TRBJ1-4; D unclear. This CDR3 comprises 13 residues. The ends were cut back, 3 bases at V and 8 bases at J, with 10 bases in the middle. From germline, CDR1 is KGHSH and CDR2 LQKENI. CDR3 residues: CASSPRGEEKLFF. As DNA, the CDR3 is TGTGCCAGCTCACCGCGGGGTGAAGAAAAACTGTTTTTT.

The J gene is TRBJ2-1, the V gene TRBV19, with TRBD2 matching 11 bases. Germline V gene data show CDR1 as LNHDA and CDR2 as SQIVND (reference sequence). The J segment lost 7 bases and the V segment lost 6 bases, leaving 2 bases of the junction unmatched. This CDR3 is built from 13 residues. CDR3 in amino acids: CASRLAGGNEQFF. In DNA, the CDR3 is TGTGCCAGTAGGCTAGCGGGGGGTAATGAGCAGTTCTTC. Full variable domain (rest looked up from reference TRBV19 and TRBJ2-1): DGGITQSPKYLFRKEGQNVTLSCEQNLNHDAMYWYRQDPGQGLRLIYYSQIVNDFQKGDIAEGYSVSREKKESFPLTVTSAQKNPTAFYLCASRLAGGNEQFFGPGTRLTVL.

This chain connects TRBV2 to TRBJ2-1; D gene unclear. The CDR3 length is 13 residues. Germline V lookup: CDR1 SNHLY, CDR2 FYNNEI. The V end was cut by 4 bases, the J end by 4 bases, with 8 bases between. CDR3 in amino acids: CASSGWQYNEQFF. The CDR3 DNA is TGTGCCAGCAGTGGGTGGCAATACAATGAGCAGTTCTTC.

The V and J genes are TRBV18 and TRBJ1-2, with no clear D. This CDR3 contains 13 residues. Deletions cut 2 bases from V and 8 bases from J, with 12 bases between. Germline V CDR1 and CDR2: KGHSH, LQKENI. This chain's CDR3 is CASSPGNSEGYTF. The CDR3 coding sequence is TGTGCCAGCTCACCAGGCAACTCCGAGGGCTACACCTTC.

The chain couples TRBV6-6 to TRBJ1-4; D might be TRBD1 (5 bases). Germline lookup yields CDR1 MNHNY and CDR2 SVGAGI (reference sequence). The V end was cut by 4 bases, the J end by 8 bases, with 11 bases between. The CDR3 runs to 13 residues. This chain's CDR3 is CASSSRGTEKLFF. The CDR3 bases are TGTGCCAGCAGTTCCCGGGGCACGGAAAAACTGTTTTTT.

The CDR3 region is CASSKLYPFGKETQYF. The DNA for the CDR3 is TGTGCCAGCAGTAAACTTTACCCATTTGGGAAAGAGACCCAGTACTTC. The rearrangement uses TRBV6-6 and TRBJ2-5, with D uncertain. The CDR3 length is 16 residues. The V gene's germline CDR1 is MNHNY and CDR2 SVGAGI (reference sequence). Trimming stripped 5 bases from V and 3 bases from J, with 19 bases between.

The chain carries TRBV7-9 and TRBJ2-3; the D gene is possibly TRBD2 (6 bases). V lost 2 bases and J 0 bases, leaving 18 bases between the germline ends. Germline loops: CDR1 SEHNR, CDR2 FQNEAQ (reference sequence). The CDR3 is made up of 18 amino acids. CDR3 sequence: CASSLNLAPSASTDTQYF. The CDR3 DNA sequence: TGTGCCAGCAGCTTAAACCTAGCGCCGAGTGCTAGCACAGATACGCAGTATTTT. Using reference TRBV7-9 and TRBJ2-3 for the parts outside the CDR3, the full variable domain is DTGVSQNPRHKITKRGQNVTFRCDPISEHNRLYWYRQTLGQGPEFLTYFQNEAQLEKSRLLSDRFSAERPKGSFSTLEIQRTEQGDSAMYLCASSLNLAPSASTDTQYFGPGTRLTVL.

The rearrangement uses TRBV19 and TRBJ2-1; tentative D call: TRBD2 (6 bases). CDR1 is LNHDA and CDR2 is SQIVND in the germline V gene (reference sequence). This CDR3 has 14 amino acids. V was clipped by 6 bases and J by 3 bases, with 12 bases between them. CDR3 in amino acids: CASRESGFYNEQFF. In DNA, the CDR3 is TGTGCCAGTAGGGAGAGCGGGTTCTACAATGAGCAGTTCTTC.

This chain uses TRBV6-6 with TRBJ2-7; 7 bases are shared with TRBD1. Per the germline V gene, CDR1 is MNHNY and CDR2 is SVGAGI (reference sequence). The CDR3 length is 16 residues. Trimming removed 5 bases from V and 0 bases from J; junction bases left unmatched: 10. In nucleotides, the CDR3 is TGTGCCAGCAGTCTAATCCTAACAGGGGACTCCTACGAGCAGTACTTC. Encoded protein: CASSLILTGDSYEQYF.

This chain links TRBV27 with TRBJ2-1, with TRBD1 matching over 8 bases. The junction had 10 bases not matched to a gene; V was cut back by 10 bases and J by 5 bases. This CDR3 has 14 amino acids. Germline V lookup: CDR1 MNHEY, CDR2 SMNVEV (reference sequence). In DNA, the CDR3 is TGTGCCACCAATCTCAGGGGGCGAAACAATGAGCAGTTCTTC. This sequence encodes CATNLRGRNNEQFF.

The genes are TRBV28 and TRBJ1-5; D uncertain. V dropped 5 bases and J dropped 9 bases, with 11 bases sitting between them. This CDR3 comprises 12 residues. Germline-derived CDR1 and CDR2 are MDHEN and SYDVKM. CDR3 residues: CASSAPPRPQHF. CDR3 nucleotide sequence: TGTGCCAGCAGTGCCCCCCCGCGGCCCCAGCATTTT.

The chain carries TRBV7-9 and TRBJ1-6, with D tentatively TRBD1 (6 bases). The CDR3 contains 14 residues. Trimming cost V 7 bases and J 5 bases, with 12 bases left between them. The germline CDR1 and CDR2 sequences are SEHNR and FQNEAQ (reference sequence). This chain's CDR3 is CASNPEGDNSPLHF. CDR3 nucleotides: TGTGCCAGCAACCCAGAGGGGGATAATTCACCCCTCCACTTT. Drawing the rest from reference TRBV7-9 and TRBJ1-6, the complete variable domain is DTGVSQNPRHKITKRGQNVTFRCDPISEHNRLYWYRQTLGQGPEFLTYFQNEAQLEKSRLLSDRFSAERPKGSFSTLEIQRTEQGDSAMYLCASNPEGDNSPLHFGNGTRLTVT.

The V call is TRBV5-5, the J call TRBJ1-5; D is unclear. Germline V gene sequence: CDR1 SGHKS, CDR2 YYEKEE (reference sequence). Trimming removed 0 bases from V and 3 bases from J, with 10 bases in between. The CDR3 has 15 residues. DNA of the CDR3: TGTGCCAGCAGCTTGGACTCCCGGAACAATCAGCCCCAGCATTTT. Its protein is CASSLDSRNNQPQHF.

This clone was recorded only once. V usage is TRBV6-1 and J usage is TRBJ2-7; tentative D call: TRBD1 (6 bases). CDR1 MNHNS and CDR2 SASEGT come from the germline V gene. The CDR3 covers 15 residues. V lost 2 bases to trimming and J lost 3 bases, with 14 bases between them. The CDR3 loop reads CASSEPPTGRYEQYF. The CDR3 DNA sequence: TGTGCCAGCAGTGAACCCCCCACAGGGCGCTACGAGCAGTACTTC.

The rearrangement links TRBV5-6 to TRBJ2-7; D remains unclear. The CDR3 is 13 residues long. Germline CDR1 reads SGHDT; CDR2 reads YYEEEE. With 0 bases removed from V and 5 bases from J, the gap between germline ends came to 9 bases. The CDR3 nucleotides are TGTGCCAGCAGCTTGGCCTCGGGCCACGAGCAGTACTTC. Translating gives CASSLASGHEQYF.

Here the CDR3 reads CSVEGLQGYYYEQYF. CDR3 nucleotides: TGCAGCGTTGAAGGTCTTCAAGGGTACTACTACGAGCAGTACTTC. This chain links TRBV29-1 with TRBJ2-7; D uncertain. The CDR3 is made up of 15 amino acids. Germline values: CDR1 SQVTM, CDR2 ANQGSEA. V lost 1 base and J lost 3, with 16 bases in between.

The rearrangement links TRBV28 to TRBJ1-1; D is unresolved. This CDR3 contains 13 residues. Germline V gene lookup returns CDR1 MDHEN and CDR2 SYDVKM. Trimming removed 7 bases from V and 0 bases from J, with 9 bases in between. CDR3 residues: CASKEGLNTEAFF. CDR3 sequence (DNA): TGTGCCAGCAAGGAGGGCTTGAACACTGAAGCTTTCTTT.

This clone came up a few times. The chain uses TRBV6-6 and TRBJ2-2; unclear D gene. Trimming cost V 2 bases and J 3 bases, with 7 bases left between them. This CDR3 contains 14 residues. Germline CDR1 reads MNHNY; CDR2 reads SVGAGI (reference sequence). CDR3 bases: TGTGCCAGCAGTTACCACCTAGACACCGGGGAGCTGTTTTTT. This sequence encodes CASSYHLDTGELFF.

V is TRBV9 and J is TRBJ2-3, with 11 bases lining up with TRBD2. V lost 4 bases to trimming and J lost 3 bases; unmatched junction nucleotides: 4. Germline CDR1 is SGDLS and CDR2 is YYNGEE. The CDR3 extends over 15 amino acids. CDR3 sequence (DNA): TGTGCCAGCAGCCTAGCGGGGGGCGAAACAGATACGCAGTATTTT. It yields the protein CASSLAGGETDTQYF.